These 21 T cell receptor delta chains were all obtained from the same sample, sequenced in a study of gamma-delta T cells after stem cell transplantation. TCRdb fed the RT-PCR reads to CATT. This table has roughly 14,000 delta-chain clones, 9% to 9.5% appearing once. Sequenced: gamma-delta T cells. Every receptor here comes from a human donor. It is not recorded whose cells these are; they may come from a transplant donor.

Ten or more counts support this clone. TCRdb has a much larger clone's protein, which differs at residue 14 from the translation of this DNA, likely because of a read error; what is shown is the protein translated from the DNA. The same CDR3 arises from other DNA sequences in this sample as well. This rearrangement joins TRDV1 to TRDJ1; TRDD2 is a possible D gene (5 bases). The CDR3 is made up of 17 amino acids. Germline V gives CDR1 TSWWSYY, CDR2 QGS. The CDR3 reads CALGKRITFRASDRLIF. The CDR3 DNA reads TGTGCTCTTGGGAAACGAATCACATTTCGGGCTTCCGATAGACTCATCTTT.

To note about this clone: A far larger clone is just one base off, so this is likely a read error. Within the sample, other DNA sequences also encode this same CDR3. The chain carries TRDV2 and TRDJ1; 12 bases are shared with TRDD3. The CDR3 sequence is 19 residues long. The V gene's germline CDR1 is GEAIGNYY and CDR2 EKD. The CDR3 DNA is TGCGCCTGTGACCGACTAAGACTGGGGGATACTGGCTACACCGATAAACTCATCTTT. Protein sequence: CACDRLRLGDTGYTDKLIF.

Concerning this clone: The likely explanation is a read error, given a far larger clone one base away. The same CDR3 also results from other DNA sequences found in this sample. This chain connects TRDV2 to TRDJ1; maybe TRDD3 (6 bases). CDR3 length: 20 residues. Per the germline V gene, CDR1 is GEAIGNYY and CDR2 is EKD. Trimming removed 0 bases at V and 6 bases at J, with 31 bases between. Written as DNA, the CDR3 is TGTGCCTGTGACACCGCTGAAGTACTGGGAGCTCACCGAGGGGCGTATAAACTCATCTTT. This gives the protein CACDTAEVLGAHRGAYKLIF.

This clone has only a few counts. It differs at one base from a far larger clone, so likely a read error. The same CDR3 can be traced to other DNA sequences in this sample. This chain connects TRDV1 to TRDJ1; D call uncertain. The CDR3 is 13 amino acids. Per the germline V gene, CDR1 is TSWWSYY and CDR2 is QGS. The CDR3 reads CALGDLDHDKLIF. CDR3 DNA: TGTGCTCTTGGGGACCTAGATCACGATAAACTCATCTTC.

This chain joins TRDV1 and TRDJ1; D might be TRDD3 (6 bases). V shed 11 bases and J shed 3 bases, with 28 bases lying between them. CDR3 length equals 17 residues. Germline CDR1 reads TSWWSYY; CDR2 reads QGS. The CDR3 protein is CATGKRTTCRAADKLIF. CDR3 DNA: TGTGCTACTGGGAAACGAACCACATGTCGGGCGGCCGATAAACTCATCTTT.

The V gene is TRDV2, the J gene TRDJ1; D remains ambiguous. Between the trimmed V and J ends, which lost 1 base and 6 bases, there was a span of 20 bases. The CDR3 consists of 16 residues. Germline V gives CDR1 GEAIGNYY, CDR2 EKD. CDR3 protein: CACDTLGCRPCYKLIF. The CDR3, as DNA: TGTGCCTGTGACACTCTTGGGTGCAGACCGTGCTATAAACTCATCTTT.

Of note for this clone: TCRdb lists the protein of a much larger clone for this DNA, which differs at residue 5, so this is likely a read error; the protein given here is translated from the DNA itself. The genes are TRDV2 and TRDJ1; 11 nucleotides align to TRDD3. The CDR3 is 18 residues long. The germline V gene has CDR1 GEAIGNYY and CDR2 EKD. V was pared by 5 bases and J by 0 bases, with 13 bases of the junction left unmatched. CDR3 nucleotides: TGTGCCTGTGTCACTCTACTGGGGGATAAGGAGGACACCGATAAACTCATCTTT. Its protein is CACVTLLGDKEDTDKLIF.

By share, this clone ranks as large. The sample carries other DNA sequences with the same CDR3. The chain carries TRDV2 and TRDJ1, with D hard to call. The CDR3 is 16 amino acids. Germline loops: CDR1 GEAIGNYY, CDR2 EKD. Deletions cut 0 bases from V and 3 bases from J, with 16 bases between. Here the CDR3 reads CACDTVQHTNADKLIF. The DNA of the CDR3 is TGTGCCTGTGACACCGTACAACACACCAACGCCGATAAACTCATCTTT.

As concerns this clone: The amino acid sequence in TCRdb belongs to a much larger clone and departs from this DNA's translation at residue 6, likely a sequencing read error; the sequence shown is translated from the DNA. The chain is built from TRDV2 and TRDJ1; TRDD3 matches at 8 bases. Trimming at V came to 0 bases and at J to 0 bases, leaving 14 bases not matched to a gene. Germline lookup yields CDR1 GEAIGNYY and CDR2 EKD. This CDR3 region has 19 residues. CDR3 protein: CACDTWVLLGEKYTDKLIF. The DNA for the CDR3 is TGTGCCTGTGACACCTGGGTTTTGCTGGGGGAAAAGTACACCGATAAACTCATCTTT.

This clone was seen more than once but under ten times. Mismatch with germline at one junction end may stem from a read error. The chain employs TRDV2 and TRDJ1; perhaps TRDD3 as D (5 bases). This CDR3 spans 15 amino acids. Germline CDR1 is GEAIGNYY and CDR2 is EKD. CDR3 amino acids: CAFDTAEDKTDKLIF. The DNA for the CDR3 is TGTGCCTTTGACACCGCGGAGGATAAAACCGATAAACTCATCTTT.

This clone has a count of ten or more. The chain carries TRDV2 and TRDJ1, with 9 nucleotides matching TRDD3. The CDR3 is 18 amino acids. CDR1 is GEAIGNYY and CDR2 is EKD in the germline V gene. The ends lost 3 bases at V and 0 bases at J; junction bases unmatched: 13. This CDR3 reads CACDARGDTRTYTDKLIF. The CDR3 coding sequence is TGTGCCTGTGACGCTAGGGGGGATACCCGAACGTACACCGATAAACTCATCTTT.

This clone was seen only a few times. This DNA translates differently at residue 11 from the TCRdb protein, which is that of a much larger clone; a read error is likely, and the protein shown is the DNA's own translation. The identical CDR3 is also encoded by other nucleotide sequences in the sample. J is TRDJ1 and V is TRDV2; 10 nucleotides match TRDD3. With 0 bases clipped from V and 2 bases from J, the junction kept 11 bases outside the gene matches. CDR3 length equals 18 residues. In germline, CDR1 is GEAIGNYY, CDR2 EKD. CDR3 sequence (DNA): TGTGCCTGTGACACCGTAAAGGGGGGATACGTGCGGACCGATAAACTCATCTTT. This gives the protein CACDTVKGGYVRTDKLIF.

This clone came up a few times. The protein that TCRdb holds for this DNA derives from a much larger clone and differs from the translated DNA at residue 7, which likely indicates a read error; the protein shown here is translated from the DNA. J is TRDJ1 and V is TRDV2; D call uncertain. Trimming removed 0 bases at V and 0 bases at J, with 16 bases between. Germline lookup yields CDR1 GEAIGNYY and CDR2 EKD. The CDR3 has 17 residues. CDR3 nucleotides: TGTGCCTGTGACACCCTCAGGTCCGCCCTTGACACCGATAAACTCATCTTT. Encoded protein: CACDTLRSALDTDKLIF.

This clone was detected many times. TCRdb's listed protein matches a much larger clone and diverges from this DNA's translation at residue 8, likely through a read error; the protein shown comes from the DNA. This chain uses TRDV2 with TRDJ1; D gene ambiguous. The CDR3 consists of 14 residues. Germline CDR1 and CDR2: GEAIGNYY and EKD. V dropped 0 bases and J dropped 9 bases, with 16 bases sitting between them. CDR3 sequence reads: CACDTVSRERELIF. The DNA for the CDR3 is TGTGCCTGTGACACCGTGTCGAGGGAGAGGGAACTCATCTTT.

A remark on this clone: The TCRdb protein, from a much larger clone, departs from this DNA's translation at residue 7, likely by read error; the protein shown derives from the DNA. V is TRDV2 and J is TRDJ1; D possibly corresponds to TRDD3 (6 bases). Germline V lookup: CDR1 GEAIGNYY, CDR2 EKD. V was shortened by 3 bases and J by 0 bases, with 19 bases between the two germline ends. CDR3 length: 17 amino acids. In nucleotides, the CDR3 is TGTGCCTGTGACTTGGTGGAGGATACCCGAAACACCGATAAACTCATCTTT. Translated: CACDLVEDTRNTDKLIF.

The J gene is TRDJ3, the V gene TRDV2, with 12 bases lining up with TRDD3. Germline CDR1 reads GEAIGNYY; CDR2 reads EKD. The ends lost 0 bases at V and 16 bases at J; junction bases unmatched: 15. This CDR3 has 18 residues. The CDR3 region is CACDTVLGDTRVTLQMFF. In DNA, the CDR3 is TGTGCCTGTGACACCGTACTGGGGGATACTCGTGTCACCCTTCAGATGTTTTTC.

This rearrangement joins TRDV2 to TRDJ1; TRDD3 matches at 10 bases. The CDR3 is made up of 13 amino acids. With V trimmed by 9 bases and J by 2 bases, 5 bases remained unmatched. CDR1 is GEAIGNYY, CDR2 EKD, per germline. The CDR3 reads CATVLGDTDKLIF. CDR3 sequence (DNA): TGTGCCACCGTACTGGGGGATACCGATAAACTCATCTTT.

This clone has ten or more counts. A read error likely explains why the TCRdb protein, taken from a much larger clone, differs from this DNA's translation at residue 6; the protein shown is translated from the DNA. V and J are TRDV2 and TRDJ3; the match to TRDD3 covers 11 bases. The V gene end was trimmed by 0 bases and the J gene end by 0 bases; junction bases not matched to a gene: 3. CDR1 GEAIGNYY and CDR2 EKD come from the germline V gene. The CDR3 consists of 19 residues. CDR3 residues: CACDTILGDSSWDTRQMFF. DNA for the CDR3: TGTGCCTGTGACACCATACTGGGGGATAGCTCCTGGGACACCCGACAGATGTTTTTC.

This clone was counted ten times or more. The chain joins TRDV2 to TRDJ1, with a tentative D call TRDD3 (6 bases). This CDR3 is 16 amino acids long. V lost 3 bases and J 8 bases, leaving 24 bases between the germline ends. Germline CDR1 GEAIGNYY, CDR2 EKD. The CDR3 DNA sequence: TGTGCCTGTGACCCCGGTAATGTACTGGGAAGAGCAAAACTCATCTTT. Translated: CACDPGNVLGRAKLIF.

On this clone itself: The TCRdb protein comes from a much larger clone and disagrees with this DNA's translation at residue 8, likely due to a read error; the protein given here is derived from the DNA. CDR3 bases: TGTGCCTGTGACACCGGACGGGTGAAAGGGGATAAACTCATCTTT. It is translated as CACDTGRVKGDKLIF. V usage is TRDV2 and J usage is TRDJ1; unclear D gene. The CDR3 loop spans 15 amino acids. With 0 bases removed from V and 5 bases from J, the gap between germline ends came to 15 bases. Germline-derived CDR1 and CDR2 are GEAIGNYY and EKD.

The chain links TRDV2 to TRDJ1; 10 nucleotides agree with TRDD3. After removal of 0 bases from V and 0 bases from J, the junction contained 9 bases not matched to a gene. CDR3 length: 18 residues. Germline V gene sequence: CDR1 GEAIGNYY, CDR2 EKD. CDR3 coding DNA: TGTGCCTGTGACACCTGGAGTGGGGGATACTCGTACACCGATAAACTCATCTTT. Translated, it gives CACDTWSGGYSYTDKLIF.